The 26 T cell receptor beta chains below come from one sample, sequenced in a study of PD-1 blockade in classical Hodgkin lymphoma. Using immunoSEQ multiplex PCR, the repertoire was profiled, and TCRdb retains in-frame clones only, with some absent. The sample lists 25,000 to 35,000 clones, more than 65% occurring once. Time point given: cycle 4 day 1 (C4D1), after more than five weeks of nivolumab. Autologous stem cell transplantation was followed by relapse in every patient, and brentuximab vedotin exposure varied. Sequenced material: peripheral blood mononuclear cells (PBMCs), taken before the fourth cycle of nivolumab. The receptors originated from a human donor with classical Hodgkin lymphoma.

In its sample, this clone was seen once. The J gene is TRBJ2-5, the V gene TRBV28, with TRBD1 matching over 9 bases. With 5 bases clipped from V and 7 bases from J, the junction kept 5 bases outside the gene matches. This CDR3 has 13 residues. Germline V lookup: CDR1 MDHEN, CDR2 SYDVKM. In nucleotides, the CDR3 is TGTGCCAGCAGTCACAGGGGGCTCGGGACCCAGTACTTC. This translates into CASSHRGLGTQYF.

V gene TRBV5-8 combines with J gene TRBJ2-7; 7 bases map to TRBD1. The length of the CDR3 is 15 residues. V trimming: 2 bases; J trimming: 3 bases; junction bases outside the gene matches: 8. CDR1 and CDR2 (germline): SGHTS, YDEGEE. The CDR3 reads CASSLLPGTDYEQYF. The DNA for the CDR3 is TGTGCCAGCAGCTTATTACCCGGGACAGACTACGAGCAGTACTTC. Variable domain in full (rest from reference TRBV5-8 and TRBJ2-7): EAGVTQSPTHLIKTRGQQATLRCSPISGHTSVYWYQQALGLGLQFLLWYDEGEERNRGNFPPRFSGRQFPNYSSELNVNALELEDSALYLCASSLLPGTDYEQYFGPGTRLTVT.

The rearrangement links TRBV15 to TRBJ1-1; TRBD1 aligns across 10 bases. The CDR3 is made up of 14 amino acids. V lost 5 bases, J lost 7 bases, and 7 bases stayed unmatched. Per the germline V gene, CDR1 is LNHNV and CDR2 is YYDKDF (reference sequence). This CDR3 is CATSPGTGVIEAFF. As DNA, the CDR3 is TGTGCCACCAGCCCCGGGACAGGGGTGATTGAAGCTTTCTTT.

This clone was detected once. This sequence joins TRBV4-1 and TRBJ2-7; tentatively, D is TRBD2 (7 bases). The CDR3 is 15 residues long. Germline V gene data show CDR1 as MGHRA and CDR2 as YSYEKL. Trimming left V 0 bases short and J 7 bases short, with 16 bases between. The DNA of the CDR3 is TGCGCCAGCAGCCAAGATAATAAGGGGGGAGGGGAGCAGTACTTC. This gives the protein CASSQDNKGGGEQYF.

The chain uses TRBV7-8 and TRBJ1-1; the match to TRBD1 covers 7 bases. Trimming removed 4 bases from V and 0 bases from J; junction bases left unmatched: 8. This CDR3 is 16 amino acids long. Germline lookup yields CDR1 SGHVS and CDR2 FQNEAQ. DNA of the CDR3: TGTGCCAGCAGCTCCCGGGACAGCCTCATGAACACTGAAGCTTTCTTT. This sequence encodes CASSSRDSLMNTEAFF.

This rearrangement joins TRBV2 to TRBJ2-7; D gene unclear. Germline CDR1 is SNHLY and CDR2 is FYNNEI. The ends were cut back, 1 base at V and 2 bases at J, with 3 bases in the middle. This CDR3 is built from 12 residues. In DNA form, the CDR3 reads TGTGCCAGCAGTGAAGGGACCTACGAGCAGTACTTC. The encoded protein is CASSEGTYEQYF.

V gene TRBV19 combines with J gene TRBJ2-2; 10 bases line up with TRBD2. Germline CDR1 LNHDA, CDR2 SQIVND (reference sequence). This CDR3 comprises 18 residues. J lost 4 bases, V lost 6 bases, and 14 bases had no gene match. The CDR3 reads CASRPGSSSGGVTGELFF. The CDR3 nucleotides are TGTGCCAGTAGGCCGGGATCCTCAAGCGGGGGGGTCACCGGGGAGCTGTTTTTT.

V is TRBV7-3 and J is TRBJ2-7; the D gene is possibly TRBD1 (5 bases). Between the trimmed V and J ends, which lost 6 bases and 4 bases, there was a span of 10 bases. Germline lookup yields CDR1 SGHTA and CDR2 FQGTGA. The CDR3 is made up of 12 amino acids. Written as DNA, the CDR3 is TGTGCCAGCAGAGGGGATTTTTACGAGCAGTACTTC. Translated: CASRGDFYEQYF.

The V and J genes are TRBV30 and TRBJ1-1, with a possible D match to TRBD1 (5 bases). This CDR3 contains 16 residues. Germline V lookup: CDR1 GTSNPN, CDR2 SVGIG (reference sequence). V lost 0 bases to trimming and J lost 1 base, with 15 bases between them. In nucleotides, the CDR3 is TGTGCCTGGAGTGTACTAGGATCGGGGCCGAACACTGAAGCTTTCTTT. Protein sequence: CAWSVLGSGPNTEAFF.

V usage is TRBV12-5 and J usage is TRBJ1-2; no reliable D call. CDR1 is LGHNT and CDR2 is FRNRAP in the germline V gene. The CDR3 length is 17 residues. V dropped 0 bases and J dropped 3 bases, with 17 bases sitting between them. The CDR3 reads CASGLVHADYPYYGYTF. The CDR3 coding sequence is TGTGCTAGTGGTTTGGTACACGCAGACTACCCCTACTATGGCTACACCTTC.

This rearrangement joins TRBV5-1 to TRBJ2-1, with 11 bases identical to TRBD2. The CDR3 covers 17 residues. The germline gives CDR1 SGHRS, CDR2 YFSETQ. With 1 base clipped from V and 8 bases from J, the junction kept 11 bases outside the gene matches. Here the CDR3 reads CASSLRLAGRRYDEQFF. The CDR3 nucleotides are TGCGCCAGCAGCTTGCGACTAGCGGGGCGCCGTTACGATGAGCAGTTCTTC.

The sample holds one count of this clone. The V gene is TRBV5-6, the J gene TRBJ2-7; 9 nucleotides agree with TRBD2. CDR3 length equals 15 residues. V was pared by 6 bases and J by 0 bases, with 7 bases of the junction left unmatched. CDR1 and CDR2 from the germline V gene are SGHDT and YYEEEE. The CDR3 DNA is TGTGCCAGCATCGATCTAGCGGGGAGCTCCTACGAGCAGTACTTC. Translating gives CASIDLAGSSYEQYF.

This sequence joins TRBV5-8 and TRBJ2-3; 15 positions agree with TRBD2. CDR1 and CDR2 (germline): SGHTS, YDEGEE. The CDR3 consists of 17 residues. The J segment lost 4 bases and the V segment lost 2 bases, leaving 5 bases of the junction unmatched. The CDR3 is CASSFRWTSGGADTQYF. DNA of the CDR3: TGTGCCAGCAGCTTCCGATGGACTAGCGGGGGGGCAGATACGCAGTATTTT.

The CDR3 region is CASSLDGGGYNEQFF. In DNA form, the CDR3 reads TGTGCCAGCAGCTTAGATGGCGGGGGTTACAATGAGCAGTTCTTC. V is TRBV7-7 and J is TRBJ2-1; 7 bases map to TRBD2. Germline CDR1 SSHAT, CDR2 FNYEAQ (reference sequence). The CDR3 runs 15 residues. J gave up 4 bases and V 1 base, and 4 bases lay outside the gene matches.

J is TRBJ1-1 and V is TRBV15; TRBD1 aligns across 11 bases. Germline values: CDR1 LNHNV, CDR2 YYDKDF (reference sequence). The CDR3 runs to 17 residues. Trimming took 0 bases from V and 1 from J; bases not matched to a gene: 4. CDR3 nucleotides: TGTGCCACCAGCAGAGAAGGGACAGGGGGGTCGAACACTGAAGCTTTCTTT. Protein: CATSREGTGGSNTEAFF.

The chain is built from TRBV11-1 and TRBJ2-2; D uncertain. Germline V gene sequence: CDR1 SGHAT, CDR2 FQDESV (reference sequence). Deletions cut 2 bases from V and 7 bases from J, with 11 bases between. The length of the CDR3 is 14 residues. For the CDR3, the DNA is TGTGCCAGCAGCTTATATACAAGGAACGGGGAGCTGTTTTTT. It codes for CASSLYTRNGELFF.

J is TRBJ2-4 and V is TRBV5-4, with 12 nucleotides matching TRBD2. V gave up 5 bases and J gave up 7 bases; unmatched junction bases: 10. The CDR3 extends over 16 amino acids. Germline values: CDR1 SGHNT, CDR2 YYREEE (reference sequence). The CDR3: CASSPGTSGWGNIQYF. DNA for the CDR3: TGTGCCAGCAGTCCCGGGACTAGCGGGTGGGGGAACATTCAGTACTTC.

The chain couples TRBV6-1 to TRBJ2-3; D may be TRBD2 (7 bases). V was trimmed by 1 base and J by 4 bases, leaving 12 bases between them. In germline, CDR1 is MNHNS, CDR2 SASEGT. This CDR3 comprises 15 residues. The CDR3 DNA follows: TGTGCCAGCAGTGAAGGGCAGGGGAGGGCAGATACGCAGTATTTT. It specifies CASSEGQGRADTQYF.

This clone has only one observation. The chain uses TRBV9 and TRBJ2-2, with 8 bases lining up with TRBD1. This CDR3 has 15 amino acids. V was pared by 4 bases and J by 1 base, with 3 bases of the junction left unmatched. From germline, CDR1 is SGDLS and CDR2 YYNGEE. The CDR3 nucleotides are TGTGCCAGCAGCTCCGGGACAGGGAACACCGGGGAGCTGTTTTTT. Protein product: CASSSGTGNTGELFF. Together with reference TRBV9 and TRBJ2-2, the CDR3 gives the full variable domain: DSGVTQTPKHLITATGQRVTLRCSPRSGDLSVYWYQQSLDQGLQFLIQYYNGEERAKGNILERFSAQQFPDLHSELNLSSLELGDSALYFCASSSGTGNTGELFFGEGSRLTVL.

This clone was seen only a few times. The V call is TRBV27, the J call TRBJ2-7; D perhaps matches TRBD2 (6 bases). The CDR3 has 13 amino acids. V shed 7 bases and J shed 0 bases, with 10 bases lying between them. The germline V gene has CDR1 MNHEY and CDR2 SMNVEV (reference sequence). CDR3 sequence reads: CASMGGASYEQYF. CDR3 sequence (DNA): TGTGCCAGCATGGGCGGGGCCTCCTACGAGCAGTACTTC.

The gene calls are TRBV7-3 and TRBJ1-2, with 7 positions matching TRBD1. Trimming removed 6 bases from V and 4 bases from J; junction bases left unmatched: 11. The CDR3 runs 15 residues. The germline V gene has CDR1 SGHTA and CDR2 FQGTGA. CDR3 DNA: TGTGCCAGCAGTTCAGGCCCGGGACAGCCCTATGGCTACACCTTC. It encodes CASSSGPGQPYGYTF.

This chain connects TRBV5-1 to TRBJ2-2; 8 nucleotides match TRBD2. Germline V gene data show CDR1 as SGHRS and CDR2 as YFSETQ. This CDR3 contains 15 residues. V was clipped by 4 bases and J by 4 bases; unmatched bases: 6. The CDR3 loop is CASSRAGDSTGELFF. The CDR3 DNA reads TGCGCCAGCAGCCGAGCGGGGGACTCCACCGGGGAGCTGTTTTTT.

The CDR3 loop is CAISKGRDSYEQYF. The CDR3 region has the DNA TGTGCCATCAGCAAAGGACGGGACTCCTACGAGCAGTACTTC. The chain carries TRBV10-3 and TRBJ2-7; TRBD2 might be the D (5 bases). Germline V gene data show CDR1 as ENHRY and CDR2 as SYGVKD. The CDR3 is 14 amino acids. Trimming left V 6 bases short and J 0 bases short, with 12 bases between.

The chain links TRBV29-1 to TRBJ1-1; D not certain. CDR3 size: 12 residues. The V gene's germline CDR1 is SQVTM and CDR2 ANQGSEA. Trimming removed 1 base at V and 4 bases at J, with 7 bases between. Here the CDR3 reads CSVEGEGTEAFF. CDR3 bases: TGCAGCGTTGAAGGGGAGGGCACTGAAGCTTTCTTT.

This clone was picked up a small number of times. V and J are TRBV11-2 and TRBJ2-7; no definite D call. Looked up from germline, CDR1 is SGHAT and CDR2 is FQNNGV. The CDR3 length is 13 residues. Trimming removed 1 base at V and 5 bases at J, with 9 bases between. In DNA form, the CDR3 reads TGTGCCAGCAGCTTAGGGGATCAAAACGAGCAGTACTTC. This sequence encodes CASSLGDQNEQYF.

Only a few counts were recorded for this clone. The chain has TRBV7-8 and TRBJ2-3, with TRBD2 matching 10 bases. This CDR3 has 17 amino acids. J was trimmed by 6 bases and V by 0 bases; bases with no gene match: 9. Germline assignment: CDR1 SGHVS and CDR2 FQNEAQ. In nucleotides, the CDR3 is TGTGCCAGCAGCTTAGCGTTCCAGCGGGGGGGTGGCGATACGCAGTATTTT. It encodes CASSLAFQRGGGDTQYF.